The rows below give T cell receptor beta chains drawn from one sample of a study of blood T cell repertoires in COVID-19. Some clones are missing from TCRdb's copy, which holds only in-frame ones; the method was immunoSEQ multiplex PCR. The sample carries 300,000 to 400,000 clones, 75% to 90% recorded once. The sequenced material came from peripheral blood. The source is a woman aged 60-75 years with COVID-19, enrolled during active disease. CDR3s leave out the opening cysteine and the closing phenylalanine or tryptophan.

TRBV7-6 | ASSPGQGREEAF
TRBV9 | ASSRTANTGELF
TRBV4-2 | ASSQEGVYGYT
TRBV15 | ATEAGMNTEAF
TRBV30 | AWSVAGGANYGYT
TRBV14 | ASSQVRGSPLH
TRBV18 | ASSLGQGEYEQY
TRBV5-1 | ASSPYLDREGSPLH
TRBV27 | ASSPLGQGHTEAF
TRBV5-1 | ASSLMTRGSTDTQY